The 14 T cell receptor beta chains below come from one sample, sequenced in a study of T cell responses to AZD1222 COVID-19 vaccine. Libraries were prepared by immunoSEQ multiplex PCR; TCRdb keeps only in-frame clonotypes and omits some of them. Of 100,000 or so clones listed, about 85% are singletons. The source was peripheral blood, collected on day 0 of AZD1222 vaccination. The source of these receptors is an adult in good health.

The chain has TRBV19 and TRBJ2-3; D might be TRBD1 (6 bases). V shed 6 bases and J shed 3 bases, with 19 bases lying between them. Germline V gene lookup returns CDR1 LNHDA and CDR2 SQIVND (reference sequence). This CDR3 spans 16 amino acids. The CDR3: CASRARQVLPTDTQYF. The CDR3 DNA sequence: TGTGCCAGTAGGGCAAGACAGGTCCTCCCGACAGATACGCAGTATTTT.

The chain recombines TRBV19 with TRBJ2-3, with 8 bases aligning to TRBD2. The trim removed 6 bases at V and 6 bases at J, leaving 8 bases unmatched. There are 14 residues in the CDR3. Per germline, CDR1 LNHDA and CDR2 SQIVND (reference sequence). The DNA for the CDR3 is TGTGCCAGTAGGGAGCAGCGGGAGAGGGATACGCAGTATTTT. The encoded protein is CASREQRERDTQYF.

The rearrangement links TRBV29-1 to TRBJ2-5, with 7 bases matching TRBD1. The CDR3 totals 16 residues. V lost 1 base to trimming and J lost 5 bases; unmatched junction nucleotides: 13. Germline V gives CDR1 SQVTM, CDR2 ANQGSEA. CDR3 DNA sequence: TGCAGCGTTGAAGGGGGGAGAGACAGGGTCGGCGAGACCCAGTACTTC. Encoded protein: CSVEGGRDRVGETQYF.

This sequence joins TRBV7-9 and TRBJ1-2; D gene ambiguous. The CDR3 loop spans 11 amino acids. Between the trimmed V and J ends, which lost 4 bases and 5 bases, there was a span of 5 bases. In germline, CDR1 is SEHNR, CDR2 FQNEAQ (reference sequence). The CDR3: CASSSVYGYTF. The CDR3 DNA reads as TGTGCCAGCAGCTCAGTTTATGGCTACACCTTC.

V and J are TRBV27 and TRBJ1-1, with D possibly being TRBD1 (5 bases). The germline CDR1 and CDR2 sequences are MNHEY and SMNVEV (reference sequence). CDR3 length equals 13 residues. Trimming pared 2 bases from V and 4 bases from J, leaving 8 bases between. The CDR3 DNA sequence: TGTGCCAGCAGTTTAGGGGCTGGCACTGAAGCTTTCTTT. Amino acids: CASSLGAGTEAFF.

This chain connects TRBV3-1 (or the pseudogene TRBV3-2) to TRBJ2-1, with a weak D call TRBD2 (5 bases). Per the germline V gene, CDR1 is LGHDT and CDR2 is YNNKEL (reference sequence). The CDR3 sequence is 17 residues long. Trimming removed 0 bases at V and 6 bases at J, with 18 bases between. DNA of the CDR3: TGTGCCAGCAGCCAAGATTTGGGAACTAGTTTAGGCAATGAGCAGTTCTTC. This codes for CASSQDLGTSLGNEQFF.

V is TRBV6-5 and J is TRBJ1-6; D call uncertain. From germline, CDR1 is MNHEY and CDR2 SVGAGI. The V gene lost 6 bases and the J gene lost 0 bases, with 9 bases spanning the gap. The CDR3 covers 15 residues. This CDR3 is CASSAISSYNSPLHF. The CDR3 region has the DNA TGTGCCAGCAGCGCCATAAGCTCCTATAATTCACCCCTCCACTTT.

The CDR3 bases are TGTGCCAGCAGTGATAGCGGAGGACGCTTGGAGCAGTACTTC. This sequence encodes CASSDSGGRLEQYF. This chain joins TRBV25-1 and TRBJ2-7; D might be TRBD2 (6 bases). CDR1 MGHDK and CDR2 SYGVNS come from the germline V gene. Between the trimmed V and J ends, which lost 3 bases and 7 bases, there was a span of 16 bases. The CDR3 is 14 residues long.

This rearrangement joins TRBV27 to TRBJ2-7; a weak D match, TRBD2 (6 bases). V gave up 3 bases and J gave up 2 bases, with 11 bases separating them. The CDR3 has 14 amino acids. The germline gives CDR1 MNHEY, CDR2 SMNVEV (reference sequence). CDR3 coding DNA: TGTGCCAGCAGTTTGGGGGGAGAGACCTACGAGCAGTACTTC. The encoded protein is CASSLGGETYEQYF.

The V call is TRBV23-1, the J call TRBJ2-1, with 7 bases aligning to TRBD1. TRBV23-1 is an ORF for which the function is uncertain. V was pared by 3 bases and J by 2 bases, with 4 bases of the junction left unmatched. This CDR3 region has 15 residues. CDR3 region: CASSHGTAPYNEQFF. CDR3 DNA sequence: TGCGCCAGCAGTCACGGGACAGCACCCTACAATGAGCAGTTCTTC.

The gene calls are TRBV11-3 and TRBJ2-7; D call uncertain. This CDR3 is 15 amino acids long. V gave up 5 bases and J gave up 1 base, with 15 bases separating them. Per germline, CDR1 SGHNT and CDR2 YENEEA. The CDR3 DNA reads TGTGCCAGCAGCGACCGGGCCGACCTATCCTACGAGCAGTACTTC. It is translated as CASSDRADLSYEQYF.

This clone was found once. The V call is TRBV7-9, the J call TRBJ2-4, with 11 bases identical to TRBD2. Germline V gene data show CDR1 as SEHNR and CDR2 as FQNEAQ (reference sequence). The CDR3 runs to 15 residues. Trimming removed 4 bases from V and 7 bases from J; junction bases left unmatched: 6. The CDR3: CASSSDWTSGNIQYF. The CDR3 nucleotides read TGTGCCAGCAGCTCGGACTGGACTAGCGGGAACATTCAGTACTTC.

This clone was detected only once. This chain uses TRBV5-5 with TRBJ2-7; D not resolved. This CDR3 has 15 amino acids. Germline V gene lookup returns CDR1 SGHKS and CDR2 YYEKEE (reference sequence). V was pared by 4 bases and J by 2 bases, with 16 bases between. CDR3 nucleotide sequence: TGTGCCAGCAGCCCTGAGCCTTCCCCCACCTACGAGCAGTACTTC. It specifies CASSPEPSPTYEQYF.

This chain joins TRBV19 and TRBJ1-1, with TRBD1 matching over 8 bases. V was clipped by 8 bases and J by 4 bases; unmatched bases: 21. The CDR3 spans 18 residues. Looked up from germline, CDR1 is LNHDA and CDR2 is SQIVND (reference sequence). The chain's CDR3 is CASRKRTGLVSISTEAFF. The CDR3 nucleotides read TGTGCCAGTCGGAAGAGGACAGGGCTTGTTTCGATAAGCACTGAAGCTTTCTTT.